This T cell receptor (beta chain) stems from a study of beta chain features in type 1 diabetes. On the study more broadly: The samples had 100 million to 140 million sorted cells examined in all.

This clone has only a few counts. Antigen: not known. CD4+ cells of the naive, central memory, regulatory and stem cell-like memory types were sorted via CD45RO/CCR7/CD25/CD127/CD95/CD27. From germline, CDR1 is MDHEN and CDR2 SYDVKM. This CDR3 spans 14 amino acids. The ends lost 4 bases at V and 8 bases at J; junction bases unmatched: 10. Study findings and constraints: Patients and controls would share equally any PCR tilt toward shorter templates. Highly expressing activated T cells could be over-counted with a cDNA template. Type 1 diabetes patients had TCRB CDR3s that were shorter (moderately but significantly so) in all four CD4+ subsets.

Isolated RNA was reverse transcribed in full, so expressed TCRB transcripts were sequenced. Profiled with immunoSEQ multiplex PCR; TCRdb holds only in-frame clones, not every one. The table includes around 310,000 clones, about 13% detected once. Sequenced: naive CD4+ T cells from blood. The TCR sequence derives from a woman aged 18-35 years with type 1 diabetes. This chain uses TRBV28 with TRBJ1-2; 7 bases fit TRBD1. The chain's CDR3 is CASSSSDRVAGYTF. DNA of the CDR3: TGTGCCAGCAGTTCCTCAGACAGGGTGGCCGGCTACACCTTC.